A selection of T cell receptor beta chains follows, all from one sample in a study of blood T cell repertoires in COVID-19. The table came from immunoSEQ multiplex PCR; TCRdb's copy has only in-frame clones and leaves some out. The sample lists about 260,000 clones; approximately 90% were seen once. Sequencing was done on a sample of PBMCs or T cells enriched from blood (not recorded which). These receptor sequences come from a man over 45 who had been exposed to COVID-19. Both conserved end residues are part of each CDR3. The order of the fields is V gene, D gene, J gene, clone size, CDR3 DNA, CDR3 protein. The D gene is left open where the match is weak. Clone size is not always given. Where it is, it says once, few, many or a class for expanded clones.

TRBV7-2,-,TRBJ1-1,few,TGTGCCAGCAGCAACTTTGGACTCGTCACTGAAGCTTTCTTT,CASSNFGLVTEAFF
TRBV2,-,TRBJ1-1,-,TGTGCCAGCAAACAGGTTTCAGAAGCTTTCTTT,CASKQVSEAFF
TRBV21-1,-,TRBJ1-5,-,TGTGCCAGCAGCCCGCGGGACCCGGAGACTAATCAGCCCCAGCATTTT,CASSPRDPETNQPQHF
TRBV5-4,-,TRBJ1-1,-,TGTGCCAGCAGCTCCGGACGGACTATGAACACTGAAGCTTTCTTT,CASSSGRTMNTEAFF
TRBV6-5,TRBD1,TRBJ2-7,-,TGTGCCAGCAGAGTGACAGGGGGGAGCTCCTACGAGCAGTACTTC,CASRVTGGSSYEQYF
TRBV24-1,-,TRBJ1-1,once,TGTGCCACCAGTGATGTTGCGCATCGGGCTTTCTTT,CATSDVAHRAFF
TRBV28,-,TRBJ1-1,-,TGTGCCAGCAGTGAGTGGAGGGCCGAGAACACTGAAGCTTTCTTT,CASSEWRAENTEAFF
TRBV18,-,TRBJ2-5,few,TGTGCCAGCTCACCAGGGACTCCGTACCAAGAGACCCAGTACTTC,CASSPGTPYQETQYF
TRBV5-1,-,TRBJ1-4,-,TGCGCCAGCAGCTTGAGGTCAGCGGAAGATGGGAAACTGTTTTTT,CASSLRSAEDGKLFF
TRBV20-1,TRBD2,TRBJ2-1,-,TGCAGTGCTAGTAAACTAGCGGGAGTCAATGAGCAGTTCTTC,CSASKLAGVNEQFF
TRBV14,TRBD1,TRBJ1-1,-,TGTGCCAGCAGCCAAGGACAGGGTGTACGGGCTTTCTTT,CASSQGQGVRAFF
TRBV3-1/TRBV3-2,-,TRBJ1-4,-,TGTGCCAGCAGCCAAGGGGGCCCGGAAAAACTGTTTTTT,CASSQGGPEKLFF
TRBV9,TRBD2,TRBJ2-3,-,TGTGCCAGCAGCGAGGGGGTAGCGGGAGAGTATACGCAGTATTTT,CASSEGVAGEYTQYF
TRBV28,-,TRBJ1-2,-,TGTGCCAGCAGTTCACGAATGCGGGTGTTAGACTATGGCTACACCTTC,CASSSRMRVLDYGYTF
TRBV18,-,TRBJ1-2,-,TGTGCCAGCTCACCACCACCCACTCAGGGCCTGCACTATGGCTACACCTTC,CASSPPPTQGLHYGYTF
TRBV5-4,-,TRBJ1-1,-,TGTGCCAGCAGCTTGGACAGCAACACTGAAGCTTTCTTT,CASSLDSNTEAFF
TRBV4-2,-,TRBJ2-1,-,TGTGCCAGCAGAACCTCCGGGACTGGGGCGGATGAGCAGTTCTTC,CASRTSGTGADEQFF
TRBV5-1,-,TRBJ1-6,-,TGCGCCAGCAGCTTGGCAGGGGTCCGATCACCCCTCCACTTT,CASSLAGVRSPLHF
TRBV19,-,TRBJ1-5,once,TGTGCCAGTAGCCCCTGGCAGGGGCACCAGCCCCAGCATTTT,CASSPWQGHQPQHF
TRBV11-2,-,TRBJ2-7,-,TGTGCCAGCAGCTCCGGACAGACCTACGAGCAGTACTTC,CASSSGQTYEQYF
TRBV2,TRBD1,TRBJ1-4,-,TGTGCCAGCAGGGAGACAGGGGGGATTGAAAAACTGTTTTTT,CASRETGGIEKLFF
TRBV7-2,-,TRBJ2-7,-,TGTGCCAGCAGCCATGACAGGACGACTTTTTACGAGCAGTACTTC,CASSHDRTTFYEQYF
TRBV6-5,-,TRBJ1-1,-,TGTGCCAGCAGTTTAGAGGGAGTTGAAGCTTTCTTT,CASSLEGVEAFF
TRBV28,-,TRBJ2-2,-,TGTGCCAGCAACTACAGCCCCAGGGGTCCCGGGGAGCTGTTTTTT,CASNYSPRGPGELFF
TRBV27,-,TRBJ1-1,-,TGTGCCAGCAGTTTAGGCAGGGTTGGTGAAGCTTTCTTT,CASSLGRVGEAFF
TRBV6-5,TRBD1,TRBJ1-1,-,TGTGCCAGCACCCGGGACAGTTACACTGAAGCTTTCTTT,CASTRDSYTEAFF
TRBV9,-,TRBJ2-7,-,TGTGCCAGCAGCAACGCCCAGGGGCAGGACGAGCAGTACTTC,CASSNAQGQDEQYF
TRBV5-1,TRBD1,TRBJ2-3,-,TGCGCCAGCAGCCGGGACAGGTCTAACACCCCAGATACGCAGTATTTT,CASSRDRSNTPDTQYF
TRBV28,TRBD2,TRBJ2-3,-,TGTGCCAGCAGTTTATCGGGGGGGCCCAGCACAGATACGCAGTATTTT,CASSLSGGPSTDTQYF
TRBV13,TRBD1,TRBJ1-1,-,TGTGCCAGCAGCCTGGACAGGGAGAACACTGAAGCTTTCTTT,CASSLDRENTEAFF
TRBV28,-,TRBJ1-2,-,TGTGCCAGCATCTCGTCTTTGCTGGCTGGCTACACCTTC,CASISSLLAGYTF
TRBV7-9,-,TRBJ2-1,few,TGTGCCAGCAGCTTCCCCGCCAGACTCGCCTACAATGAGCAGTTCTTC,CASSFPARLAYNEQFF
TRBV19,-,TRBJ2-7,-,TGTGCCAGTAGCGGCCGGCGGGGCGTTTCCTACGAGCAGTACTTC,CASSGRRGVSYEQYF
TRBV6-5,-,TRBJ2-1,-,TGTGCCAGCAGGGGGACTGGTGGGGAGCAGGAGGTCTTC,CASRGTGGEQEVF
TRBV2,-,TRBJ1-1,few,TGTGCCAGCAGTGAAGACAGCAATGAAGCTTTCTTT,CASSEDSNEAFF
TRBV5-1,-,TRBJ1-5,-,TGCGCCAGCAGCCCCGGGGGGGGAGGGAATCAGCCCCAGCATTTT,CASSPGGGGNQPQHF
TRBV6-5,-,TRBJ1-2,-,TGTGCCAGCAGCTCCGCGGGCAGGCTCTATGGCTACACCTTC,CASSSAGRLYGYTF
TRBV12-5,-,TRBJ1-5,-,TGTGCTAGTGGTTTGGTCGGTTACAATCAGCCCCAGCATTTT,CASGLVGYNQPQHF
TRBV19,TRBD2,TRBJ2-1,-,TGTGCCAGTAGTATAGAACTACTAGCGGGAGGTGTGCTTGAGCAGTTCTTC,CASSIELLAGGVLEQFF
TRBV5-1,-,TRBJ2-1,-,TGCGCCAGCAGCCCTCGGGCCGGGGATCTTGAGCAGTTCTTC,CASSPRAGDLEQFF
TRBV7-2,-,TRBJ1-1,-,TGTGCCAGCAGCTCCTCTAACTTTTTGCTCACTGAAGCTTTCTTT,CASSSSNFLLTEAFF
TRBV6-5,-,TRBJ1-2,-,TGTGCCAGCAGTTATAGGCCGATCGGGGGCTACACCTTC,CASSYRPIGGYTF
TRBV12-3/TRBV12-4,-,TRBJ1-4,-,TGTGCCAGCAGGCGGGGGAATAATGAAAAACTGTTTTTT,CASRRGNNEKLFF
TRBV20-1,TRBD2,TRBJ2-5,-,TGCAGTGCTGGGACTAGCGAGACCCAGTACTTC,CSAGTSETQYF
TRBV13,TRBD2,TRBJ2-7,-,TGTGCCAGCAGCTCGACTAGCGGGGTTGAGCAGTACTTC,CASSSTSGVEQYF
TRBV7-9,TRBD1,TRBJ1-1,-,TGTGCCAGCAGCTCGGACAGGGCGGTAGCTTTCTTT,CASSSDRAVAFF
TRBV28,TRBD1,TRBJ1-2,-,TGTGCCAGCATTACAGGGGATATCTCCTATGGCTACACCTTC,CASITGDISYGYTF
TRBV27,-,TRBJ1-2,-,TGTGCCAGCAGTTTATCACAGGGTTACTATGGCTACACCTTC,CASSLSQGYYGYTF
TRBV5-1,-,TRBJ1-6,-,TGCGCCAGCAGCTACGATTATCCAGGTGGCTATAATTCACCCCTCCACTTT,CASSYDYPGGYNSPLHF